Sequencing of this T cell receptor beta chain was carried out in a study of cytomegalovirus exposure and HLA in healthy donors. Study results and limitations: An analysis was carried out later, and it reportedly showed fewer N-insertions in an Asian-associated ancestry cluster than the approximately 670-donor mean. Available immune exposure information covered CMV serostatus only.

In regard to this clone: Its target is unknown.

Both 60 Vbeta primers and 13 Jbeta primers went into the PCR. TCRdb keeps only in-frame clones here, not all; method: immunoSEQ multiplex PCR. The sample holds 75,000 to 80,000 clones; around 84% are singletons and the top ten take around 9.3%. This CDR3 contains 15 residues. V gave up 4 bases and J gave up 3 bases; unmatched junction bases: 6. The germline gives CDR1 MGHRA, CDR2 YSYEKL. Specimen: PBMCs. The V call is TRBV4-1, the J call TRBJ1-1, with 9 bases that match TRBD1. This TCR came from a woman aged 40 to 50 in good health and CMV-seropositive. The CDR3 DNA is TGCGCCAGCAGCCTCTCTAGACAGGGGGACACTGAAGCTTTCTTT. This sequence encodes CASSLSRQGDTEAFF.